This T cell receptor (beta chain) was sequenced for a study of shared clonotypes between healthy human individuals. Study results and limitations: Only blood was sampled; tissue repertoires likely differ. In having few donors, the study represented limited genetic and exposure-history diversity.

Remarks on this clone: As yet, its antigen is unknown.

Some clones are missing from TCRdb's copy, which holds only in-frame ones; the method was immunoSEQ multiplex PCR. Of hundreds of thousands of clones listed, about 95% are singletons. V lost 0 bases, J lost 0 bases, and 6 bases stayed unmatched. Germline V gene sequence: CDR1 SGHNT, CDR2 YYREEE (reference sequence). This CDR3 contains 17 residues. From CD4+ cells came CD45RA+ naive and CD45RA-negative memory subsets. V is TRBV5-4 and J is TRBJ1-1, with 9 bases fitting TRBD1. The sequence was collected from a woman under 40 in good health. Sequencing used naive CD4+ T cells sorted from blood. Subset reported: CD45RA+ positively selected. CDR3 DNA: TGTGCCAGCAGCTTGGCCGGACAGGGGAGAGTGAACACTGAAGCTTTCTTT. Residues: CASSLAGQGRVNTEAFF.